This is a list of T cell receptor beta chains from one sample in a study of cytomegalovirus exposure and HLA in healthy donors. Method: immunoSEQ multiplex PCR; TCRdb's copy keeps in-frame clones and lacks some. The data contain roughly 100,000 clones, 71% of them singletons. Sequences were obtained from PBMCs. The receptors stem from a female donor in good health and CMV-seronegative. The CDR3 runs from the conserved cysteine through the conserved F or W. A D gene is named only where the DNA matches it firmly. Size is stated for part of the rows, as once, few or many counts, or as a class when the clone is expanded.

D gene,J gene,V gene,clone size,CDR3 DNA,CDR3 protein
.,TRBJ2-2,TRBV28,.,TGTGCCAGCACCCCCCTCGCGAACACCGGGGAGCTGTTTTTT,CASTPLANTGELFF
.,TRBJ1-2,TRBV4-3,.,TGCGCCAGCAGCCAAGATTCATTGGGCGGGTATGGCTACACCTTC,CASSQDSLGGYGYTF
.,TRBJ1-5,TRBV19,.,TGTGCCAGTAGAGGAATTAGCAATCAGCCTCAGCATTTT,CASRGISNQPQHF
TRBD2,TRBJ2-1,TRBV27,.,TGTGCCAGCAGTCTCGTTAAAGCGGGGATGGGTGAGCAGTTCTTC,CASSLVKAGMGEQFF
.,TRBJ1-1,TRBV2,.,TGTGCCAGCAGTCTACGGGGAGGGAGTGAAGCTTTCTTT,CASSLRGGSEAFF
.,TRBJ2-3,TRBV7-2,.,TGTGCCAGCAGCTTAACCGGGACAAGCACAGATACGCAGTATTTT,CASSLTGTSTDTQYF
.,TRBJ1-1,TRBV2,.,TGTGCCAGCAGTGAAGGATCGGCCTACGCGGTATCTGAAGCTTTCTTT,CASSEGSAYAVSEAFF
TRBD2,TRBJ2-3,TRBV19,once,TGTGCCAGTAGATCTAGCGGGAGGGCCACAGATACGCAGTATTTT,CASRSSGRATDTQYF
.,TRBJ2-7,TRBV5-1,once,TGCGCCAGCAGCATAACTAGCTCGCGGGCCTCCGAGCAGTACTTC,CASSITSSRASEQYF
.,TRBJ1-5,TRBV23-1,.,TGCGCCAGCAGTCAATCGAAAGGGGCGCACCGGCAGCCCCAGCATTTT,CASSQSKGAHRQPQHF
.,TRBJ1-2,TRBV5-1,once,TGCGCCAGCAGCTTTGGGACAAATCTAAACTATGGCTACACCTTC,CASSFGTNLNYGYTF
TRBD1,TRBJ2-5,TRBV29-1,.,TGCAGCGCCGGAACAGGGGTGCGAGAGACCCAGTACTTC,CSAGTGVRETQYF
TRBD1,TRBJ2-7,TRBV6-1,medium-sized,TGTGCCAGCCTATTGGGACAGGGGGGTTCTGACGAGCAGTACTTC,CASLLGQGGSDEQYF
TRBD1,TRBJ1-2,TRBV4-3,.,TGCGCCAGCAGCCAACGGACAGGCGATTACTCCGGCTACACCTTC,CASSQRTGDYSGYTF
TRBD2,TRBJ2-7,TRBV7-6,.,TGTGCCAGCAGCCTGGGTGGGGGGGGCTACGAGCAGTACTTC,CASSLGGGGYEQYF
TRBD1,TRBJ2-3,TRBV6-1,.,TGTGCCACCGCCCGACAGGGGGCTGGCACAGATACGCAGTATTTT,CATARQGAGTDTQYF
.,TRBJ1-1,TRBV5-1,.,TGCGCCAGCAGTTTGGGCTGGGGCTCGAGTACTGAAGCTTTCTTT,CASSLGWGSSTEAFF